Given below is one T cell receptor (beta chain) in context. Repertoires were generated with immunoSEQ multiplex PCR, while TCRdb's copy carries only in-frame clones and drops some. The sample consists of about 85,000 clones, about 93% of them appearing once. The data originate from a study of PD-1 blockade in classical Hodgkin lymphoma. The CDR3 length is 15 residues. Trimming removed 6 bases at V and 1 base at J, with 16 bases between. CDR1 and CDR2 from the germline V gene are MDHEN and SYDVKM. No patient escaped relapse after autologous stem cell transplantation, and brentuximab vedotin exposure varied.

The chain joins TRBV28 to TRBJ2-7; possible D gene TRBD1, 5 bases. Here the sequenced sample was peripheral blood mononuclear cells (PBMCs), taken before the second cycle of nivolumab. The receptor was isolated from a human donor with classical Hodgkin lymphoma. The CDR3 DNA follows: TGTGCCAGCAGCCGAACAGGCCTCCAGTCCTACGAGCAGTACTTC. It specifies CASSRTGLQSYEQYF.